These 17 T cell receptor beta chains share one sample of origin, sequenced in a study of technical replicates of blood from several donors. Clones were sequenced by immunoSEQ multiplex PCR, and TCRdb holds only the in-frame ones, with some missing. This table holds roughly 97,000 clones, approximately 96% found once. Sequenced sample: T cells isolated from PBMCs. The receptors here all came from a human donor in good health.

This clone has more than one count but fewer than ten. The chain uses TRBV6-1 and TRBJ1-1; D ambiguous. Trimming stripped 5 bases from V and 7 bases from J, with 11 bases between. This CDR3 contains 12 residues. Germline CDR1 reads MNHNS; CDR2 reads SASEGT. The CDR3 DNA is TGTGCCAGCAGTTCTTGGGGAGGTGAAGCTTTCTTT. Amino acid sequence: CASSSWGGEAFF.

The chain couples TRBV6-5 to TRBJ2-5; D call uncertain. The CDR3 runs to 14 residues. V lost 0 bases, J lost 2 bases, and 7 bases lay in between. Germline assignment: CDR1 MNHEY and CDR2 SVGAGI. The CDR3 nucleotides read TGTGCCAGCAGTTACTCGACAAATCAAGAGACCCAGTACTTC. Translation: CASSYSTNQETQYF.

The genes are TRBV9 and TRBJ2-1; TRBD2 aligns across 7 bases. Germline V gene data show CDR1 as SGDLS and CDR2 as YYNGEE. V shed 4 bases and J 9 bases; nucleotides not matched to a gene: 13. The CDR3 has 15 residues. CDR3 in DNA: TGTGCCAGCAGCTTCGGCGCAGGACTAGATTCTGAGCAGTTCTTC. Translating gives CASSFGAGLDSEQFF.

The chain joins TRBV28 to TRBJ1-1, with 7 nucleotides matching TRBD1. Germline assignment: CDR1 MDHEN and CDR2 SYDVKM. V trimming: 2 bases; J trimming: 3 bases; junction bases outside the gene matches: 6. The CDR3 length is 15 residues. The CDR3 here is CASSLGAGGYTEAFF. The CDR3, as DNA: TGTGCCAGCAGTTTAGGGGCAGGGGGATACACTGAAGCTTTCTTT.

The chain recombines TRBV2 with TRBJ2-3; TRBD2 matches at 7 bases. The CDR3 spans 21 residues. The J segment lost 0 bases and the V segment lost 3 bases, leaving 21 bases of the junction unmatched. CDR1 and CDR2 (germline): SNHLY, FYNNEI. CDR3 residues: CASSDFGRALSAGISTDTQYF. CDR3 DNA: TGTGCCAGCAGTGATTTTGGTCGGGCCCTATCAGCGGGAATAAGCACAGATACGCAGTATTTT.

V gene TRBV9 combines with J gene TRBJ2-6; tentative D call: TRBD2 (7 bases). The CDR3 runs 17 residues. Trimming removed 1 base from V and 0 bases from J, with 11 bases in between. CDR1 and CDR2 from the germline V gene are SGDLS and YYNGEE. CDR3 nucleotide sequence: TGTGCCAGCAGCGTACGGGGGGCGCCCTCTGGGGCCAACGTCCTGACTTTC. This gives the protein CASSVRGAPSGANVLTF.

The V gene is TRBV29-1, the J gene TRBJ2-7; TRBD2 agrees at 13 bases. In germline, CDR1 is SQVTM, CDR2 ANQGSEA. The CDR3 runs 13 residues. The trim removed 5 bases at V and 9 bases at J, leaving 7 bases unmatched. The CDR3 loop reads CSVLGGLAGAQYF. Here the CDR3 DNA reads TGCAGCGTTTTGGGTGGACTAGCGGGAGCGCAGTACTTC.

The CDR3 sequence is CASSQDVGEWNTEAFF. The DNA for the CDR3 is TGTGCCAGCAGCCAAGATGTAGGGGAATGGAACACTGAAGCTTTCTTT. The rearrangement joins TRBV4-2 to TRBJ1-1; a possible D gene is TRBD1 (5 bases). The CDR3 is 16 amino acids. V lost 0 bases, J lost 1 base, and 12 bases lay in between. Per germline, CDR1 LGHNA and CDR2 YNFKEQ.

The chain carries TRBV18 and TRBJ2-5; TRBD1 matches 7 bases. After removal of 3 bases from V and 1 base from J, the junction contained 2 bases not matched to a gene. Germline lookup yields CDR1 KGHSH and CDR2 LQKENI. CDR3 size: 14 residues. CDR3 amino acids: CASSPGTVQETQYF. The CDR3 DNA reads TGTGCCAGCTCACCGGGGACAGTCCAAGAGACCCAGTACTTC.

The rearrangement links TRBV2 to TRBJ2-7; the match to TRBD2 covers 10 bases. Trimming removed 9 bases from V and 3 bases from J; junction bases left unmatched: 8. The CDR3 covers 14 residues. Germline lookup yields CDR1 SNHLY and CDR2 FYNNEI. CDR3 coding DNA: TGTGCCAGTAGCTTAGCGGGAGGAGTCTACGAGCAGTACTTC. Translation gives CASSLAGGVYEQYF.

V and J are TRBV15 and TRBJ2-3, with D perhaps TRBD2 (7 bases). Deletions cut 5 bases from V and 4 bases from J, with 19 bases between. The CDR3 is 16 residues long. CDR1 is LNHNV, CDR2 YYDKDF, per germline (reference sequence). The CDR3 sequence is CATSAHSGEGADTQYF. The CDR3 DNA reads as TGTGCCACCAGCGCTCACTCAGGGGAGGGTGCAGATACGCAGTATTTT.

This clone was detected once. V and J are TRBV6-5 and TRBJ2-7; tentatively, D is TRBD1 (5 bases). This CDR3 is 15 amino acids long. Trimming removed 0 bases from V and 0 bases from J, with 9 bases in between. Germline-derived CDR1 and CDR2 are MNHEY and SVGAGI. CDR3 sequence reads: CASSYSSGYSYEQYF. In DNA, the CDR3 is TGTGCCAGCAGTTACTCTTCAGGGTACTCCTACGAGCAGTACTTC.

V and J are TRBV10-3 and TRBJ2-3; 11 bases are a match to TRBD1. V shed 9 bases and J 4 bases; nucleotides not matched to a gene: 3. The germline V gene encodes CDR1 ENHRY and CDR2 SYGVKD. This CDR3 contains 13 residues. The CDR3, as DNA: TGTGCCATATGGACAGGGGGCCCAGATACGCAGTATTTT. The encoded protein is CAIWTGGPDTQYF.

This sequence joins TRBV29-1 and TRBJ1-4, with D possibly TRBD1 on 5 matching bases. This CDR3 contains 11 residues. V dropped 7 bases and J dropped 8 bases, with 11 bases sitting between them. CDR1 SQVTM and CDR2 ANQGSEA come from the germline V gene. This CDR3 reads CSAWEGEKLFF. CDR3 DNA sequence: TGCAGCGCCTGGGAGGGGGAAAAACTGTTTTTT.

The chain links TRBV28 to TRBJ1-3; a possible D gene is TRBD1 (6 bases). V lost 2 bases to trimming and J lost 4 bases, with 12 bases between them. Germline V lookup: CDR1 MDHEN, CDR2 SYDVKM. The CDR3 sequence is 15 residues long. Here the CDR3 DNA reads TGTGCCAGCAGTTTAGTCGACAGGCTGGGAAACACCATATATTTT. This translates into CASSLVDRLGNTIYF.

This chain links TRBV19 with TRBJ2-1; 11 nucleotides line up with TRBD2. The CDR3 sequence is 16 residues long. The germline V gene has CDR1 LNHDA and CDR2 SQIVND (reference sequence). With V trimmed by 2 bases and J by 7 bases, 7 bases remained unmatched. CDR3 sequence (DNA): TGTGCCAGTAGTATAAACCTAGCGGGAGGTGGTAATGAGCAGTTCTTC. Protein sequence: CASSINLAGGGNEQFF.

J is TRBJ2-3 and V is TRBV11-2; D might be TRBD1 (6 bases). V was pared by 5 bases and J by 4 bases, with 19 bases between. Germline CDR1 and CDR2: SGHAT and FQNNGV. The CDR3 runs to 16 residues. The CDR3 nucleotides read TGTGCCAGCAGCGCCCTACGCGGACAGTTCGCAGATACGCAGTATTTT. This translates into CASSALRGQFADTQYF.